This TCR beta chain comes out of a study of radiotherapy plus CTLA-4 blockade in lung cancer. Points on this clone: Its antigen is undetermined.

Measured with immunoSEQ multiplex PCR; TCRdb has only the in-frame clones, and not every one. The repertoire consists of 60,000 to 75,000 clones, with approximately 79% occurring once and the leading ten covering about 17%. Deletions cut 7 bases from V and 9 bases from J, with 16 bases between. This CDR3 region has 13 residues. CDR1 and CDR2 (germline): MNHNY, SVGAGI (reference sequence). Broader study findings: Reports identified early blood T cell clone dynamics, with interferon-beta, as the best response predictor. Clones of tumor-derived TCRs expanded in blood after radiotherapy plus ipilimumab.

Focal radiation plus CTLA-4 blockade with ipilimumab was administered to patients who had chemo-refractory metastatic non-small-cell lung cancer. The TCR originated in a human donor with non-small cell lung cancer whose response to radiotherapy plus ipilimumab could not be evaluated. Some clones in this sample may be carry-over from other donors' samples. The sequencing used peripheral blood, collected from a patient treated with radiotherapy plus ipilimumab. The chain recombines TRBV6-6 with TRBJ1-5, with a possible D match to TRBD1 (5 bases). The CDR3 DNA is TGTGCCAGCAACCACAGGACGGACGGGCCCCAGCATTTT. Amino acid sequence: CASNHRTDGPQHF.